This is a list of T cell receptor beta chains from one sample in a study of T-cell memory formation after mild COVID-19. TCRdb redid the calling of the 5' RACE reads with MiXCR, one entry per CDR3 protein. The sample carries approximately 210,000 distinct CDR3 sequences, approximately 20% recorded once. Source material: PBMCs or a T cell subset sorted from them (not recorded which). These receptor sequences come from an adult woman who had mild COVID-19 (a few samples of this study predate the infection). Cell type and time point are not known. Each CDR3 is given with its conserved first and last residue. The D gene is left open where the match is weak. Only part of the rows carry a size: once, few, many, or a class if the clone is expanded.

v_call	d_call	clone_size	j_call	cdr3_nt	cdr3_aa
TRBV11-2	TRBD1	NA	TRBJ2-1	TGTGCCAGCAGCCCCTGGGGGACAGGGGGCCAAAATGAGCAGTTCTTC	CASSPWGTGGQNEQFF
TRBV12-3/TRBV12-4	NA	few	TRBJ2-7	TGTGCCAGCAGTTCAGCGACTGGATTCGGGCAGTACTTC	CASSSATGFGQYF
TRBV7-2	TRBD2	few	TRBJ2-1	TGTGCCAGCAGCCTCGGGACTAGCGGGAGGGTCTACAATGAGCAGTTCTTC	CASSLGTSGRVYNEQFF
TRBV5-1	TRBD2	few	TRBJ2-1	TGCGCCAGCAGCTTGGTTCCCTCGATAGTCGGGAGGGGGGACAATGAGCAGTTCTTC	CASSLVPSIVGRGDNEQFF
TRBV7-8	TRBD1	NA	TRBJ1-2	TGTGCCAGCAGCCCCCGTTGGACAGGAGGATATGGCTACACCTTC	CASSPRWTGGYGYTF
TRBV6-2/TRBV6-3	NA	few	TRBJ1-2	TGTGCCAGCAGTTACGCCTATGGCTACACCTTC	CASSYAYGYTF
TRBV9	TRBD2	NA	TRBJ2-6	TGTGCCAGCAGCGTTCGAGGGACTAGCGCTGGGGCCAACGTCCTGACTTTC	CASSVRGTSAGANVLTF
TRBV3-1	TRBD2	NA	TRBJ2-1	TGTGCCAGCAAAAGGGGACTAATATACAATGAGCAGTTCTTC	CASKRGLIYNEQFF
TRBV2	TRBD2	few	TRBJ2-3	TGTGCCAGCAGAAGCCAGCGGGGGGGCGTGGCGCAGTATTTT	CASRSQRGGVAQYF
TRBV29-1	NA	NA	TRBJ2-5	TGCAGCGTTGGGGGTCTCTCAGTTCAAGAGACCCAGTACTTC	CSVGGLSVQETQYF
TRBV5-5	TRBD1	NA	TRBJ2-2	TGTGCCAGCAAATACACGACAGGGGTGTCCGGGGAGCTGTTTTTT	CASKYTTGVSGELFF
TRBV12-3/TRBV12-4	NA	NA	TRBJ2-7	TGTGCCAGCAGTTTAGGAGAAAGCGGGCAGTACTTC	CASSLGESGQYF
TRBV5-1	NA	many	TRBJ1-1	TGCGCCAGTAGAATAGCGACAGGGAACACTGAAGCTTTCTTT	CASRIATGNTEAFF
TRBV7-2	TRBD2	few	TRBJ2-1	TGTGCCAGCAGCCCCAACCCAGCGGGAGTCGGGAATGAGCAGTTCTTC	CASSPNPAGVGNEQFF
TRBV29-1	NA	few	TRBJ1-1	TGCAGCGCCCAGGACAGTGGAGCTTTCTTT	CSAQDSGAFF
TRBV18	TRBD1	NA	TRBJ1-3	TGTGCCAGCTCACCACGGGACAGCGGTGGAAACACCATATATTTT	CASSPRDSGGNTIYF
TRBV20-1	NA	few	TRBJ1-4	TGCAGTGCTAGGGTTTCGGGAGGGCGAAAGGAAAAACTGTTTTTT	CSARVSGGRKEKLFF
TRBV12-3/TRBV12-4	NA	few	TRBJ2-5	TGTGCCAGCAGCCTCTCATGGGGGCTGACGGAGGAGACCCAGTACTTC	CASSLSWGLTEETQYF
TRBV20-1	TRBD2	many	TRBJ2-3	TGCAGTGCTAGAGTGGCTAGCGGGAGAACAGATACGCAGTATTTT	CSARVASGRTDTQYF
TRBV12-3/TRBV12-4	TRBD1	NA	TRBJ2-3	TGTGCCAGCAGCCTGGGACAGTCATTGAATACGCAGTATTTT	CASSLGQSLNTQYF
TRBV18	NA	NA	TRBJ1-1	TGTGCCAGCTCACCGGAACAGGGACGCGGAACTGAAGCTTTCTTT	CASSPEQGRGTEAFF
TRBV19	TRBD2	few	TRBJ2-1	TGTGCCAGTACCCCGGGAGGGAATAGGTACAATGAGCAGTTCTTC	CASTPGGNRYNEQFF
TRBV20-1	TRBD2	NA	TRBJ2-7	TGCAGTGCCCCCTCGTATAGAGCGGGAGGCGCCTACGAGCAGTACTTC	CSAPSYRAGGAYEQYF
TRBV6-6	TRBD2	few	TRBJ2-3	TGTGCCAGCAGTTACTCGGCGGGGGGGCCACGGGGGACAGATACGCAGTATTTT	CASSYSAGGPRGTDTQYF
TRBV6-5	NA	few	TRBJ1-1	TGTGCCAGCGGGGCGGGGGGAACTGAAGCTTTCTTT	CASGAGGTEAFF
TRBV4-3	NA	NA	TRBJ1-1	TGCGCCAGCAGCCTCGGGACTACGGGCACTGAAGCTTTCTTT	CASSLGTTGTEAFF
TRBV6-5	NA	few	TRBJ2-6	TGTGCCAGCAGTTACATCTCCGCCCGCTCTGGGGCCAACGTCCTGACTTTC	CASSYISARSGANVLTF
TRBV7-9	NA	NA	TRBJ1-2	TGTGCCAGCAGCTTACGGACAGAAGGCTATGGCTACACCTTC	CASSLRTEGYGYTF
TRBV7-2	TRBD1	NA	TRBJ2-3	TGTGCCAGCAGCTCCCTAAACTTAGCGAGAGGGGGCATTTCGGATACGCAGTATTTT	CASSSLNLARGGISDTQYF
TRBV5-1	NA	many	TRBJ2-5	TGCGCCAGCAGCTTGGTAACAGGCCAAGAGACCCAGTACTTC	CASSLVTGQETQYF
TRBV9	NA	NA	TRBJ1-1	TGTGCCAGCAGGACGGGGGGGGTCACTGAAGCTTTCTTT	CASRTGGVTEAFF
TRBV3-1	NA	NA	TRBJ1-2	TGTGCCAGCAGCCCCCGGGGTAGAGTGGGCTACACCTTC	CASSPRGRVGYTF
TRBV7-2	TRBD2	few	TRBJ2-5	TGTGCCAGCAGCCGGACTAGCGACCAAGAGACCCAGTACTTC	CASSRTSDQETQYF
TRBV13	NA	NA	TRBJ2-7	TGTGCCAGCAGCTCGAAGACAGCCCGAAGAAGGGGGACCTACGAGCAGTACTTC	CASSSKTARRRGTYEQYF
TRBV4-2	TRBD1	NA	TRBJ1-2	TGTGCCAGCAGCCAAGATCCCACAGGGGATAACTATGGCTACACCTTC	CASSQDPTGDNYGYTF
TRBV30	TRBD2	few	TRBJ2-3	TGTGCCTGGAGCCCGCCGGGACTAGCGATGGGGACAGATACGCAGTATTTT	CAWSPPGLAMGTDTQYF
TRBV7-2	NA	NA	TRBJ2-7	TGTGCCAGCAGCTTGGGACTGTCTGGGGTGAACGAGCAGTACTTC	CASSLGLSGVNEQYF
TRBV12-3/TRBV12-4	TRBD2	few	TRBJ2-3	TGTGCCAGCAACAGCTGGACTAGCGGCACAGATACGCAGTATTTT	CASNSWTSGTDTQYF